The source of this T cell receptor beta chain is a study of glioma-infiltrating T cells after dendritic cell vaccination. Study overall: Monocyte-derived dendritic cells, cultured seven days with IL-4 and GM-CSF, were pulsed with autologous tumor lysate.

Measured with immunoSEQ multiplex PCR; TCRdb has only the in-frame clones, and not every one. The sample shows around 23,000 clones, around nine tenths of them seen only once. Germline CDR1 SGHTA, CDR2 FQGNSA. With V trimmed by 1 base and J by 4 bases, 7 bases remained unmatched. The CDR3 is made up of 17 amino acids. Time point: after dendritic cell vaccination, including at tumor progression/relapse. Fresh-frozen tumor tissue and more than two years of survival data were available for all. This chain connects TRBV7-2 to TRBJ2-3, with 11 nucleotides matching TRBD2. This sequence was found in a human donor with glioblastoma. The sample here was blood, taken after dendritic cell vaccination. The CDR3 here is CASSLEWGLAESDTQYF. The DNA of the CDR3 is TGTGCCAGCAGCTTAGAGTGGGGACTAGCGGAATCAGATACGCAGTATTTT.